This T cell receptor beta chain was observed in a study of CD8 T cells in Susac syndrome. An input of about 0.5 to 1 ug of RNA was subjected to reverse transcription using random hexamers. From the immunoSEQ multiplex PCR reads, TCRdb called clonotypes with MiXCR, one entry per CDR3 protein. There are around 150,000 distinct CDR3 sequences in the sample; 95% occur only once, and approximately 0.18% lies in the top ten. V was cut by 4 bases and J by 0 bases, with 7 bases left in between. CDR3 length: 15 amino acids. The germline V gene encodes CDR1 SNHLY and CDR2 FYNNEI. The rearrangement links TRBV2 to TRBJ2-6, with unresolved D. The sequence was collected from a human donor with Susac syndrome. The specimen sequenced was CD8+ T cells from PBMCs. DNA for the CDR3: TGTGCCAGCAGTGGCGGTCGCTCTGGGGCCAACGTCCTGACTTTC. Protein: CASSGGRSGANVLTF.